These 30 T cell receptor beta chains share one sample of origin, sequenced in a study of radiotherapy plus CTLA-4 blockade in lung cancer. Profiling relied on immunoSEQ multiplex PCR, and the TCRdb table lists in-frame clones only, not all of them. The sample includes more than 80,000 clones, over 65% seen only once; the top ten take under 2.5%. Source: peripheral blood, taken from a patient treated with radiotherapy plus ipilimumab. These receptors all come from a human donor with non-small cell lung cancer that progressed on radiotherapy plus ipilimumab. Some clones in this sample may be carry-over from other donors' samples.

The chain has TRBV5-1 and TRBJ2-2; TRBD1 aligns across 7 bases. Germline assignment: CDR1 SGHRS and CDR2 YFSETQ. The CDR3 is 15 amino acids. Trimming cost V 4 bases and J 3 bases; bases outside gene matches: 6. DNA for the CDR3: TGCGCCAGCAGCAATATAGGGGGCTACACCGGGGAGCTGTTTTTT. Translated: CASSNIGGYTGELFF.

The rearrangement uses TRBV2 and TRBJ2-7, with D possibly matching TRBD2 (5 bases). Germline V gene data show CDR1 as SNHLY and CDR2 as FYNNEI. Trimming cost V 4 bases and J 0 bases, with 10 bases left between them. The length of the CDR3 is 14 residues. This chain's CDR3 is CASSGDYRSYEQYF. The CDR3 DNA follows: TGTGCCAGCAGTGGAGACTACCGCTCCTACGAGCAGTACTTC.

The CDR3 sequence is CASSPGTAFDEKLFF. Written as DNA, the CDR3 is TGCGCCAGCAGCCCCGGGACAGCTTTCGATGAAAAACTGTTTTTT. V gene TRBV5-1 combines with J gene TRBJ1-4; TRBD1 matches 7 bases. Germline assignment: CDR1 SGHRS and CDR2 YFSETQ. V lost 4 bases and J lost 6; bases outside the gene matches: 9. The CDR3 consists of 15 residues.

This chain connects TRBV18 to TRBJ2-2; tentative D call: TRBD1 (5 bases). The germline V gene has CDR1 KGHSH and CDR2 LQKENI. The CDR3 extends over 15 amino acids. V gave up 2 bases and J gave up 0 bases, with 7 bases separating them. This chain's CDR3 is CASSPRQPNTGELFF. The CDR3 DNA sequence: TGTGCCAGCTCACCAAGACAGCCGAACACCGGGGAGCTGTTTTTT.

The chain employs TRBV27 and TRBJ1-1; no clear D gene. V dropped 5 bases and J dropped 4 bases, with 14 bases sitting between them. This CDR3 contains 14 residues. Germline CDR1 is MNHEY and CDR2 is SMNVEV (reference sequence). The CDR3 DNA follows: TGTGCCAGCAGTCCATCCCCGGTCCGCACTGAAGCTTTCTTT. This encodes CASSPSPVRTEAFF.

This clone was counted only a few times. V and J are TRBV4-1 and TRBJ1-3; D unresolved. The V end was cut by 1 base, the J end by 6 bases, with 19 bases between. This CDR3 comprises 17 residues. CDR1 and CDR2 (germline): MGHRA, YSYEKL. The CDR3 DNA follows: TGCGCCAGCAGCCAAGTATACGGTGCGAATGGCCTAAACACCATATATTTT. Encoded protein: CASSQVYGANGLNTIYF.

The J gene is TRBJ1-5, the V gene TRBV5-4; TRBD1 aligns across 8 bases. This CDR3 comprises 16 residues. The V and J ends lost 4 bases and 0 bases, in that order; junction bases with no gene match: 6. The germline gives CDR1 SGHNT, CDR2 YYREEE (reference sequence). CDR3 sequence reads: CASSHKQGGSNQPQHF. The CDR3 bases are TGTGCCAGCAGCCATAAACAGGGGGGTAGCAATCAGCCCCAGCATTTT.

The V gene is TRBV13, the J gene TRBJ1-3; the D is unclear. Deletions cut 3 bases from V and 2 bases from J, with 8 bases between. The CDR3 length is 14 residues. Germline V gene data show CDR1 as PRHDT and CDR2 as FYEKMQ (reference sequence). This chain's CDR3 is CASSLTGAGNTIYF. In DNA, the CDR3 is TGTGCCAGCAGCTTGACCGGGGCTGGAAACACCATATATTTT.

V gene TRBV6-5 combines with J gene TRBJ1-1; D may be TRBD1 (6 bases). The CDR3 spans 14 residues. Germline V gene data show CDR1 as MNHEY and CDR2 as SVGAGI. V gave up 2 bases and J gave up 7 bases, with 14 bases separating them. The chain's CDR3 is CASSYGQGKNEAFF. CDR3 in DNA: TGTGCCAGCAGTTACGGGCAGGGGAAGAATGAAGCTTTCTTT.

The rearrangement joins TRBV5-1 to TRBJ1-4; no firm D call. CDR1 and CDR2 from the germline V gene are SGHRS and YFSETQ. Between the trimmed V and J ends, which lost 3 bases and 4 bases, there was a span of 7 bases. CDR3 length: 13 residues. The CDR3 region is CASSYELNEKLFF. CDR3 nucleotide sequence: TGCGCCAGCAGCTATGAACTTAATGAAAAACTGTTTTTT.

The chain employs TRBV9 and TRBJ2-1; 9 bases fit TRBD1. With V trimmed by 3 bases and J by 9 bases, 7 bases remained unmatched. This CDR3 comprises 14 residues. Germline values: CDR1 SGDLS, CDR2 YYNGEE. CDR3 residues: CASSGDREFREQFF. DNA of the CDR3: TGTGCCAGCAGCGGGGACAGGGAGTTCCGTGAGCAGTTCTTC.

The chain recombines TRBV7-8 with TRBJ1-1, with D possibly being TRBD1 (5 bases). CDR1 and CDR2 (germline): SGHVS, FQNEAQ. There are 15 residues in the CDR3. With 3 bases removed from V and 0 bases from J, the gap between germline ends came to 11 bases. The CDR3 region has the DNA TGTGCCAGCAGCTTGCAAGGACACTTGAACACTGAAGCTTTCTTT. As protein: CASSLQGHLNTEAFF.

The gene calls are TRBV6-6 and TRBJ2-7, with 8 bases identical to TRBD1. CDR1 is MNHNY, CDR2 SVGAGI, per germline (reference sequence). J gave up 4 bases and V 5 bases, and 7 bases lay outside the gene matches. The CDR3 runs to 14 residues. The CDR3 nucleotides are TGTGCCAGCAGTATACGGGACAGGAGATACGAGCAGTACTTC. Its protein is CASSIRDRRYEQYF.

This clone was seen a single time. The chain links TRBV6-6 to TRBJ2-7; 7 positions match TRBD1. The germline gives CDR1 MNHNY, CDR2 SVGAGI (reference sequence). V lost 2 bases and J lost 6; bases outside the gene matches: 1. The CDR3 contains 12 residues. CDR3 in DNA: TGTGCCAGCAGTTACCGGGACAGCGAGCAGTACTTC. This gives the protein CASSYRDSEQYF.

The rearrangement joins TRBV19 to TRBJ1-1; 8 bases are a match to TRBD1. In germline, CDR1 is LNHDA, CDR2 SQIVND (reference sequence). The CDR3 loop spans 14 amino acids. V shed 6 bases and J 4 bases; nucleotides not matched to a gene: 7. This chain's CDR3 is CASRHNTGGTEAFF. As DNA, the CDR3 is TGTGCCAGTAGACACAACACAGGGGGCACTGAAGCTTTCTTT.

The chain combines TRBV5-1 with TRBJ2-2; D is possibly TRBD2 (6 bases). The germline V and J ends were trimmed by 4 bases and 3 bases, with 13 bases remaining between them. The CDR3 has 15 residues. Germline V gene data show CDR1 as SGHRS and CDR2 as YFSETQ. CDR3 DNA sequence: TGCGCCAGCAGCCCGGGACTGAGCGACACCGGGGAGCTGTTTTTT. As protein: CASSPGLSDTGELFF.

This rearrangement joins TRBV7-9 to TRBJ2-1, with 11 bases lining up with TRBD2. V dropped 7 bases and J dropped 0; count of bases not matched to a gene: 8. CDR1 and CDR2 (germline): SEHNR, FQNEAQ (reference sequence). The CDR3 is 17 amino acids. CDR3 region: CASMGLAARSSYNEQFF. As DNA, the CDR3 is TGTGCCAGCATGGGACTAGCGGCCCGGAGCTCCTACAATGAGCAGTTCTTC.

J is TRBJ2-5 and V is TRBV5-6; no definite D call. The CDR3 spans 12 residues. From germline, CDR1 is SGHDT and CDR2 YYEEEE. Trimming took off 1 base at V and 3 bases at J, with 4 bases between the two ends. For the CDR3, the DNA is TGTGCCAGCAGCTTGTGGGAAGAGACCCAGTACTTC. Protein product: CASSLWEETQYF.

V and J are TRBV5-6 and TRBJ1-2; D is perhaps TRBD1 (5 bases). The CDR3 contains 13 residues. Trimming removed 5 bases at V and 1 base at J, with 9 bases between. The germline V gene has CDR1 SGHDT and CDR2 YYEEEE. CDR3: CASSLQGNYGYTF. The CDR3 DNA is TGTGCCAGCAGTCTCCAGGGTAACTATGGCTACACCTTC.

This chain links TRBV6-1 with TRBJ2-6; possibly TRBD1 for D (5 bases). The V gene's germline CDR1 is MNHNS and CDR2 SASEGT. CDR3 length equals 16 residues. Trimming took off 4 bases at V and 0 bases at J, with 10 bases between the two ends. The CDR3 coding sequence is TGTGCCAGCAGTGGACAGATCAACTCTGGGGCCAACGTCCTGACTTTC. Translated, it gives CASSGQINSGANVLTF.

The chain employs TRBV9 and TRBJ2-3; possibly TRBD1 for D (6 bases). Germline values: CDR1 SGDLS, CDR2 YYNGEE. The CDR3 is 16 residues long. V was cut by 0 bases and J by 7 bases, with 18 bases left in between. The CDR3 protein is CASSVEWQGLLYTQYF. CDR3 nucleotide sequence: TGTGCCAGCAGCGTAGAGTGGCAGGGGTTGCTCTATACGCAGTATTTT. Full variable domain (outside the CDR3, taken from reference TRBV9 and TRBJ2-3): DSGVTQTPKHLITATGQRVTLRCSPRSGDLSVYWYQQSLDQGLQFLIQYYNGEERAKGNILERFSAQQFPDLHSELNLSSLELGDSALYFCASSVEWQGLLYTQYFGPGTRLTVL.

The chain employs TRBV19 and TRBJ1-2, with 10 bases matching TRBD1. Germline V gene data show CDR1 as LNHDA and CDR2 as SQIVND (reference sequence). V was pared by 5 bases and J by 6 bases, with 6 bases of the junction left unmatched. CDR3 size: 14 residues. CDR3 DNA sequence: TGTGCCAGTAGTGACAGGGGGCTTTGGGATGGCTACACCTTC. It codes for CASSDRGLWDGYTF.

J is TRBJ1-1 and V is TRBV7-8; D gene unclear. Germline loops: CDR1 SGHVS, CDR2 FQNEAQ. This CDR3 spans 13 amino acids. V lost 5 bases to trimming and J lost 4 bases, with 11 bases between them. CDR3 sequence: CASSKVLFTEAFF. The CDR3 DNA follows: TGTGCCAGCAGCAAGGTCCTTTTCACTGAAGCTTTCTTT.

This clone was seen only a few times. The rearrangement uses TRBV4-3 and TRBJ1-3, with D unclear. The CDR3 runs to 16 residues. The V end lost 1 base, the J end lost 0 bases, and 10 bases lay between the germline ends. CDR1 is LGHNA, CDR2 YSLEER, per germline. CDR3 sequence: CASSQVLENSGNTIYF. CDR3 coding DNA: TGCGCCAGCAGCCAAGTCCTAGAAAACTCTGGAAACACCATATATTTT.

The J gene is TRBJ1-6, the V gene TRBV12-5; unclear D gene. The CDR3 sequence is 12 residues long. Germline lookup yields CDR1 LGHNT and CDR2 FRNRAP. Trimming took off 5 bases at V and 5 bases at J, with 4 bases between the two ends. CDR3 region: CASGLDNSPLHF. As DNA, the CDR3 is TGTGCTAGTGGTCTAGATAATTCACCCCTCCACTTT.

The CDR3 coding sequence is TGTGCCAGCAGTGAAACTGGCTATGGCTACACCTTC. Protein: CASSETGYGYTF. The chain couples TRBV25-1 to TRBJ1-2; D unresolved. In germline, CDR1 is MGHDK, CDR2 SYGVNS. This CDR3 is 12 amino acids long. Deletions cut 2 bases from V and 4 bases from J, with 5 bases between.

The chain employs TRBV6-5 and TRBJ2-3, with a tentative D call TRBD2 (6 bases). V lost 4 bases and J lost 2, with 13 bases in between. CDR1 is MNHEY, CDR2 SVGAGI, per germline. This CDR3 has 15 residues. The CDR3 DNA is TGTGCCAGCAGTTCCTGGACTACCTCCACAGATACGCAGTATTTT. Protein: CASSSWTTSTDTQYF.

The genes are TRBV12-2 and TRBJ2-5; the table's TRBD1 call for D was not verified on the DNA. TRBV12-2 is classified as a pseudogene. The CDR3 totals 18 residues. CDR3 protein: CASRLATVGQKAGWEQYF. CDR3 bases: TGTGCAAGTCGCTTGGCGACCGTCGGACAGAAGGCAGGGTGGGAGCAGTACTTC.

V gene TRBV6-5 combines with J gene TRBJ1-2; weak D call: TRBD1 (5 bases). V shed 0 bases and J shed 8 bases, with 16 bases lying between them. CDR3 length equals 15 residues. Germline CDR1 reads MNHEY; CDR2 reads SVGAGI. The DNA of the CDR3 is TGTGCCAGCAGTTACTCAGCAAGGGGCCGGCTAGGCTACACCTTC. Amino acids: CASSYSARGRLGYTF.

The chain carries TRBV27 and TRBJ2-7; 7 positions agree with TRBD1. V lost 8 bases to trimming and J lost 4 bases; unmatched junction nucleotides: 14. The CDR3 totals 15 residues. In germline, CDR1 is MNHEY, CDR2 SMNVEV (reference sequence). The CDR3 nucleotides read TGTGCCAGCTCCACCGACAGGGTAATCCCTTACGAGCAGTACTTC. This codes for CASSTDRVIPYEQYF.